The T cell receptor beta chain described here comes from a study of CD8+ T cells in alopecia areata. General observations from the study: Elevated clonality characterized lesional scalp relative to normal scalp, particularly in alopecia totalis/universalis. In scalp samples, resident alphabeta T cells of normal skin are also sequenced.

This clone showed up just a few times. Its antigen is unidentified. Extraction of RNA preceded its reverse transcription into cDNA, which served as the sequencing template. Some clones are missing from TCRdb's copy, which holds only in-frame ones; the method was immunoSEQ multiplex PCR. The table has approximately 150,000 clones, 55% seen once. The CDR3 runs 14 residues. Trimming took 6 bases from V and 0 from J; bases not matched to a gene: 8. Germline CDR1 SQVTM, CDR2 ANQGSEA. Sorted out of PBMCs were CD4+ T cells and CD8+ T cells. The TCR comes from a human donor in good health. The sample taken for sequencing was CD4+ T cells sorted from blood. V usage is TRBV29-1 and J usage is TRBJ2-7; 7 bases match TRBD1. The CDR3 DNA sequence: TGCAGCGTACCCAGGGGGTCTAACTCCTACGAGCAGTACTTC. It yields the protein CSVPRGSNSYEQYF.